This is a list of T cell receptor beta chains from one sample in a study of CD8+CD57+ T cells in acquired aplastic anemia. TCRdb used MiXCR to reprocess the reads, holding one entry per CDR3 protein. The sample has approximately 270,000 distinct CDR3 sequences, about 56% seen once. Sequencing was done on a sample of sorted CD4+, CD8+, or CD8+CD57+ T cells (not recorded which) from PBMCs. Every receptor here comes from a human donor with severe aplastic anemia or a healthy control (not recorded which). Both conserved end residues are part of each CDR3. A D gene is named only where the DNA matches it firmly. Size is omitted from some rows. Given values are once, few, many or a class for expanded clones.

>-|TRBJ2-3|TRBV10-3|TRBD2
CAINVAGASTDTQYF
TGTGCCATCAACGTAGCGGGGGCCTCCACAGATACGCAGTATTTT
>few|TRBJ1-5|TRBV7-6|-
CASSLAGRGFNGPQHF
TGTGCCAGCAGCTTAGCGGGGAGGGGGTTCAATGGGCCCCAGCATTTT
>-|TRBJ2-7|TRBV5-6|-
CASSPDPQSSSYEQYF
TGTGCCAGCAGCCCCGACCCACAGAGCAGCTCCTACGAGCAGTACTTC
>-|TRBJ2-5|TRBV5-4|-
CASSLNFQETQYF
TGTGCCAGCAGCTTGAACTTCCAAGAGACCCAGTACTTC
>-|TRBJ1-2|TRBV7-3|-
CASSSWGRNGYTF
TGTGCCAGCAGCTCATGGGGACGGAATGGCTACACCTTC
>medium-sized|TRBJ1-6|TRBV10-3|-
CAIRGQGHNSPLHF
TGTGCCATTCGCGGGCAGGGGCATAATTCACCCCTCCACTTT
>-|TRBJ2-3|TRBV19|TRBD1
CASSIHSGQGTQYF
TGTGCCAGTAGTATACACTCGGGACAGGGTACGCAGTATTTT
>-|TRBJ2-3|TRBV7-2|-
CASSLAFMRGSHNEQYF
TGTGCCAGCAGCTTAGCGTTTATGAGGGGCTCCCACAACGAGCAGTATTTT
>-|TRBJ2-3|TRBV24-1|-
CATSDLADTQCF
TGTGCCACCAGTGATCTAGCAGATACGCAGTGTTTT
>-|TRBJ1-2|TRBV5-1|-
CASSPGPTSGNTF
TGCGCCAGCAGCCCGGGACCGACCTCTGGAAACACCTTC
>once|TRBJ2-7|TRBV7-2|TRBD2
CASSPGLAGFGPEQYF
TGTGCCAGCAGCCCGGGACTAGCGGGGTTCGGTCCCGAGCAGTACTTC
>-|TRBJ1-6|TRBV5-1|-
CASSSPGLEGCSPLYF
TGCGCCAGCAGCTCCCCCGGGTTAGAAGGGTGTTCACCCCTCTACTTT
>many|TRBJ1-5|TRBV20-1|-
CSASITDNQPQHF
TGCAGTGCTAGTATAACAGACAATCAGCCCCAGCATTTT
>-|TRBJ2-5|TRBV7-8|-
CASRRGGAGETQYF
TGTGCCAGCAGACGAGGGGGGGCAGGGGAGACCCAGTACTTC
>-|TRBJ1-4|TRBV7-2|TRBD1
CASSVQGGGFGEKLFF
TGTGCCAGCAGCGTACAGGGGGGGGGATTCGGTGAAAAACTGTTTTTT
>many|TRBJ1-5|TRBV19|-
CASIFRMADLGQPQHF
TGTGCCAGTATTTTTCGCATGGCCGACTTGGGTCAGCCCCAGCATTTT
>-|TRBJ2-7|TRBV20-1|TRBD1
CSASAGQGANEQYF
TGCAGTGCTAGTGCCGGACAGGGGGCCAACGAGCAGTACTTC
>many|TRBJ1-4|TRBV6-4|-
CAGFREFNEKLFF
TGTGCCGGGTTCCGGGAGTTTAATGAAAAACTGTTTTTT
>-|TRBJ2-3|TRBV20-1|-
CSASWVGGGDTQYF
TGCAGTGCTAGTTGGGTGGGGGGTGGAGATACGCAGTATTTT
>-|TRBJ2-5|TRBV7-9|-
CASSSPTMGDTQYF
TGTGCCAGCAGCTCGCCTACGATGGGAGATACCCAGTACTTC
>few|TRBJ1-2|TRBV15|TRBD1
CATSRAPTGGGNYGYTF
TGTGCCACCAGCAGAGCTCCGACAGGGGGCGGGAACTATGGCTACACCTTC
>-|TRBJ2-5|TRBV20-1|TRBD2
CSALGTSVDTQRTQYF
TGCAGTGCTCTGGGGACTAGCGTGGATACGCAGAGGACCCAGTACTTC
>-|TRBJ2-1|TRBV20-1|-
CSASLRVNEQFF
TGCAGTGCTAGTCTCAGGGTCAATGAGCAGTTCTTC
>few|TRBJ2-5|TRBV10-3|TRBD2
CAISKAGDWETQYF
TGTGCCATCAGTAAAGCGGGAGATTGGGAGACCCAGTACTTC
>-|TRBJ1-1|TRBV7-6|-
CASSLGGESFF
TGTGCCAGCAGCTTAGGGGGGGAGTCTTTCTTT
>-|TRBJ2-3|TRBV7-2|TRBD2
CASSLSGGPLTDTQYF
TGTGCCAGCAGCTTAAGCGGGGGGCCACTCACAGATACGCAGTATTTT
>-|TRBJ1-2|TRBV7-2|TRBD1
CASSLGPGQGSGYGYTF
TGTGCCAGCAGCTTAGGACCGGGACAGGGTTCGGGCTATGGCTACACCTTC
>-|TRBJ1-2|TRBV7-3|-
CASSLAAANYGYTF
TGTGCCAGCAGCTTAGCCGCAGCTAACTATGGCTACACCTTC
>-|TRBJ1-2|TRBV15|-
CATSRDPDASGAGPGYTF
TGTGCCACCAGCAGAGATCCTGATGCCAGCGGGGCAGGGCCTGGCTACACCTTC
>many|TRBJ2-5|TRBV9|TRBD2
CASSVGRRLAGEGETQYF
TGTGCCAGCAGCGTAGGAAGGAGACTAGCGGGGGAGGGGGAGACCCAGTACTTC
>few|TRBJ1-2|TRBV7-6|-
CASSLGSAGSYGYTF
TGTGCCAGCAGCTTAGGCTCGGCAGGAAGTTATGGCTACACCTTC